The 22 T cell receptor beta chains below come from one sample, sequenced in a study of T cell responses to AZD1222 COVID-19 vaccine. TCRdb's table, derived via immunoSEQ multiplex PCR, lists solely in-frame clones and lacks some. Of about 110,000 clones in the sample, 85% to 90% were seen once. The specimen was peripheral blood, collected 28 days after the second AZD1222 dose. The source is an adult who received the AZD1222 COVID-19 vaccine.

This clone came up once. The rearrangement links TRBV4-2 to TRBJ1-1; 7 bases map to TRBD1. Germline-derived CDR1 and CDR2 are LGHNA and YNFKEQ. The CDR3 length is 15 residues. V lost 0 bases, J lost 5 bases, and 6 bases stayed unmatched. The CDR3 DNA sequence: TGTGCCAGCAGCCAAGATGGGCAGGGGGGTACTGAAGCTTTCTTT. Protein sequence: CASSQDGQGGTEAFF.

The chain carries TRBV7-9 and TRBJ2-7; 14 bases align to TRBD2. This CDR3 is 16 amino acids long. Germline V gene data show CDR1 as SEHNR and CDR2 as FQNEAQ (reference sequence). The J segment lost 4 bases and the V segment lost 2 bases, leaving 4 bases of the junction unmatched. CDR3 DNA: TGTGCCAGCAGCTTAAGGGGGACTAGCGGGAGTTACGAGCAGTACTTC. It translates to CASSLRGTSGSYEQYF.

Here the CDR3 reads CASSPPRLAGVNTGELFF. CDR3 coding DNA: TGTGCCAGCAGCCCCCCCAGACTAGCGGGAGTCAACACCGGGGAGCTGTTTTTT. V is TRBV7-8 and J is TRBJ2-2; TRBD2 agrees at 12 bases. The trim removed 5 bases at V and 2 bases at J, leaving 9 bases unmatched. This CDR3 spans 18 amino acids. The germline V gene encodes CDR1 SGHVS and CDR2 FQNEAQ.

This clone has only one observation. V usage is TRBV19 and J usage is TRBJ2-7, with a tentative D call TRBD2 (5 bases). Trimming shortened V by 1 base and J by 6 bases, and 10 bases separated the two germline ends. The V gene's germline CDR1 is LNHDA and CDR2 SQIVND (reference sequence). CDR3 size: 13 residues. CDR3 DNA sequence: TGTGCCAGTAGTATAGTCCCTGGGAGCGAGCAGTACTTC. Protein product: CASSIVPGSEQYF.

V is TRBV7-2 and J is TRBJ2-7; TRBD2 matches at 7 bases. The CDR3 totals 15 residues. Losses at the gene ends were 5 bases for V and 0 bases for J; bases not matched to a gene: 7. Germline-derived CDR1 and CDR2 are SGHTA and FQGNSA. The CDR3 DNA sequence: TGTGCCAGCAGCCAACTAGCGCCTATCTCCTACGAGCAGTACTTC. Protein: CASSQLAPISYEQYF.

This chain connects TRBV28 to TRBJ1-6; D ambiguous. V lost 7 bases to trimming and J lost 19 bases, with 23 bases between them. There are 13 residues in the CDR3. From germline, CDR1 is MDHEN and CDR2 SYDVKM. In nucleotides, the CDR3 is TGTGCCAGCAATTCTATGCCGGGCCCCGTCCTTCACTTT. Translation gives CASNSMPGPVLHF. Full variable domain (remainder filled in from reference TRBV28 and TRBJ1-6): DVKVTQSSRYLVKRTGEKVFLECVQDMDHENMFWYRQDPGLGLRLIYFSYDVKMKEKGDIPEGYSVSREKKERFSLILESASTNQTSMYLCASNSMPGPVLHFGNGTRLTVT.

The chain has TRBV9 and TRBJ2-1; TRBD2 might be the D (7 bases). Deletions cut 4 bases from V and 3 bases from J, with 17 bases between. Germline loops: CDR1 SGDLS, CDR2 YYNGEE. This CDR3 is built from 16 residues. The CDR3 region is CASSPWTGGRYNEQFF. CDR3 DNA: TGTGCCAGCAGCCCTTGGACGGGGGGCCGCTACAATGAGCAGTTCTTC. The whole variable domain, filled in from reference TRBV9 and TRBJ2-1, reads DSGVTQTPKHLITATGQRVTLRCSPRSGDLSVYWYQQSLDQGLQFLIQYYNGEERAKGNILERFSAQQFPDLHSELNLSSLELGDSALYFCASSPWTGGRYNEQFFGPGTRLTVL.

This chain links TRBV5-4 with TRBJ2-7; tentatively, D is TRBD2 (6 bases). Trimming pared 4 bases from V and 0 bases from J, leaving 11 bases between. In germline, CDR1 is SGHNT, CDR2 YYREEE (reference sequence). This CDR3 has 14 amino acids. The CDR3 protein is CASSGGVSSYEQYF. The CDR3 DNA reads as TGTGCCAGCAGCGGCGGGGTTAGCTCCTACGAGCAGTACTTC.

J is TRBJ1-2 and V is TRBV28; 8 nucleotides match TRBD1. Germline V gene data show CDR1 as MDHEN and CDR2 as SYDVKM. There are 16 residues in the CDR3. The V gene end was trimmed by 7 bases and the J gene end by 7 bases; junction bases not matched to a gene: 17. The chain's CDR3 is CASTLQLRQGAFGYTF. In DNA form, the CDR3 reads TGTGCCAGCACCCTTCAGCTCAGGCAGGGGGCGTTTGGCTACACCTTC.

The chain joins TRBV5-1 to TRBJ2-2, with D perhaps matching TRBD2 (5 bases). Germline CDR1 SGHRS, CDR2 YFSETQ. This CDR3 is built from 16 residues. Trimming took off 4 bases at V and 0 bases at J, with 13 bases between the two ends. CDR3 loop: CASSPGLGANTGELFF. CDR3 sequence (DNA): TGCGCCAGCAGCCCGGGGTTGGGCGCGAACACCGGGGAGCTGTTTTTT.

In the case of this clone: In the same sample, other DNA sequences code for this CDR3. The V and J genes are TRBV18 and TRBJ1-2, with D unresolved. The CDR3 contains 12 residues. Trimming shortened V by 3 bases and J by 5 bases, and 7 bases separated the two germline ends. Germline V gene data show CDR1 as KGHSH and CDR2 as LQKENI. CDR3 protein: CASSPGSYGYTF. CDR3 DNA sequence: TGTGCCAGCTCACCCGGATCTTATGGCTACACCTTC.

V and J are TRBV19 and TRBJ2-7; weak D call: TRBD2 (6 bases). Looked up from germline, CDR1 is LNHDA and CDR2 is SQIVND (reference sequence). The CDR3 consists of 14 residues. Trimming cost V 4 bases and J 3 bases, with 13 bases left between them. The CDR3 loop is CASSRGPGVYEQYF. CDR3 bases: TGTGCCAGTAGTAGGGGCCCGGGGGTCTACGAGCAGTACTTC.

This chain connects TRBV21-1 to TRBJ1-2. TRBV21-1 is assigned pseudogene status. This CDR3 is built from 15 residues. The CDR3 region is CASSKEWGGADGYTF. The CDR3 region has the DNA TGTGCCAGCAGCAAGGAGTGGGGGGGAGCCGATGGCTACACCTTC.

The chain couples TRBV7-2 to TRBJ1-3, with TRBD1 matching 10 bases. Looked up from germline, CDR1 is SGHTA and CDR2 is FQGNSA. This CDR3 has 16 residues. V lost 1 base, J lost 2 bases, and 2 bases stayed unmatched. The CDR3 region is CASSLGGTGAGNTIYF. The CDR3 coding sequence is TGTGCCAGCAGCTTAGGCGGGACAGGGGCTGGAAACACCATATATTTT. The full variable domain, with the rest looked up from reference TRBV7-2 and TRBJ1-3, is GAGVSQSPSNKVTEKGKDVELRCDPISGHTALYWYRQSLGQGLEFLIYFQGNSAPDKSGLPSDRFSAERTGGSVSTLTIQRTQQEDSAVYLCASSLGGTGAGNTIYFGEGSWLTVV.

This rearrangement joins TRBV5-5 to TRBJ1-2; no reliable D call. Germline CDR1 reads SGHKS; CDR2 reads YYEKEE (reference sequence). This CDR3 contains 16 residues. Trimming cost V 4 bases and J 0 bases, with 16 bases left between them. CDR3 nucleotides: TGTGCCAGCAGCACCGGTCCCTCTACTGCTAACTATGGCTACACCTTC. This codes for CASSTGPSTANYGYTF.

The chain is built from TRBV5-4 and TRBJ1-5, with 8 positions matching TRBD1. With V trimmed by 4 bases and J by 0 bases, 9 bases remained unmatched. Looked up from germline, CDR1 is SGHNT and CDR2 is YYREEE (reference sequence). The CDR3 has 17 residues. The CDR3 coding sequence is TGTGCCAGCAGCCTGCGGACAGGGTCGAATAGCAATCAGCCCCAGCATTTT. It translates to CASSLRTGSNSNQPQHF.

This chain joins TRBV10-1 and TRBJ1-2; 7 nucleotides match TRBD1. With V trimmed by 3 bases and J by 8 bases, 6 bases remained unmatched. The V gene's germline CDR1 is WNHNN and CDR2 SYGVQD (reference sequence). The CDR3 length is 13 residues. The CDR3 sequence is CASSDDRVRGYTF. The CDR3 DNA reads TGCGCCAGCAGTGACGACAGGGTACGAGGCTACACCTTC.

The V gene is TRBV6-5, the J gene TRBJ2-5; D perhaps matches TRBD1 (6 bases). Trimming took off 5 bases at V and 7 bases at J, with 20 bases between the two ends. The germline CDR1 and CDR2 sequences are MNHEY and SVGAGI. This CDR3 contains 15 residues. The CDR3 DNA is TGTGCCAGCAGTCCACGCCGCGACGCCAGGGGGACCCAGTACTTC. This sequence encodes CASSPRRDARGTQYF.

The gene calls are TRBV7-2 and TRBJ2-7, with D hard to call. The germline gives CDR1 SGHTA, CDR2 FQGNSA. The CDR3 loop spans 11 amino acids. The ends were cut back, 8 bases at V and 6 bases at J, with 11 bases in the middle. CDR3 protein: CASRGASEQYF. The CDR3 DNA sequence: TGTGCCAGCCGAGGAGCTAGCGAGCAGTACTTC.

The chain carries TRBV7-3 and TRBJ2-7; 15 nucleotides match TRBD2. The germline CDR1 and CDR2 sequences are SGHTA and FQGTGA. V shed 3 bases, J shed 6 bases, and the junction held 0 bases outside the gene matches. The CDR3 sequence is 14 residues long. The CDR3 DNA sequence: TGTGCCAGCAGCTTGGGACTAGCGGGAGGCGAGCAGTACTTC. As protein: CASSLGLAGGEQYF.

This clone was seen a single time. This chain connects TRBV7-9 to TRBJ1-3, with 8 nucleotides matching TRBD1. This CDR3 comprises 15 residues. Germline V gives CDR1 SEHNR, CDR2 FQNEAQ (reference sequence). Trimming at V came to 6 bases and at J to 0 bases, leaving 4 bases not matched to a gene. In nucleotides, the CDR3 is TGTGCCAGCAGTCCTACAGGGGGCTCTGGAAACACCATATATTTT. Translated: CASSPTGGSGNTIYF.

The rearrangement links TRBV7-9 to TRBJ2-7; 7 bases agree with TRBD2. Germline CDR1 is SEHNR and CDR2 is FQNEAQ (reference sequence). The CDR3 length is 13 residues. V lost 8 bases, J lost 0 bases, and 4 bases stayed unmatched. The CDR3: CASLASGSYEQYF. The CDR3 DNA sequence: TGTGCCAGCCTGGCTAGCGGCTCCTACGAGCAGTACTTC.